These 5 T cell receptor beta chains came from one sample sequenced in a study of CD8 T cells in Susac syndrome. After extraction with the RNeasy kit, roughly 0.45 to 1 ug of the RNA was reverse transcribed using random hexamers. TCRdb recomputed calls from the immunoSEQ multiplex PCR reads with MiXCR, one row per CDR3 protein. This sample yields under 550,000 distinct CDR3 sequences, of which more than 80% are seen a single time; under 0.15% belongs to the top ten. What was sequenced was CD8+ T cells from PBMCs. Receptors originate from a human donor with multiple sclerosis.

The gene calls are TRBV20-1 and TRBJ2-1; D call uncertain. This CDR3 has 16 residues. Germline values: CDR1 DFQATT, CDR2 SNEGSKA (reference sequence). V was pared by 0 bases and J by 0 bases, with 12 bases between. CDR3 residues: CSARDLGWDSYNEQFF. As DNA, the CDR3 is TGCAGTGCTAGAGATCTAGGGTGGGACTCCTACAATGAGCAGTTCTTC.

The rearrangement links TRBV19 to TRBJ2-1, with D possibly TRBD1 on 5 matching bases. The germline gives CDR1 LNHDA, CDR2 SQIVND (reference sequence). The CDR3 totals 16 residues. V gave up 0 bases and J gave up 0 bases, with 9 bases separating them. The CDR3 DNA sequence: TGTGCCAGTAGTATAGATAGCCAGGGCTCCTACAATGAGCAGTTCTTC. Protein sequence: CASSIDSQGSYNEQFF.

V is TRBV27 and J is TRBJ2-1; 9 bases align to TRBD2. CDR3 size: 18 residues. CDR1 is MNHEY and CDR2 is SMNVEV in the germline V gene (reference sequence). Trimming took 0 bases from V and 0 from J; bases not matched to a gene: 6. CDR3 amino acids: CASSLSAGGPLSYNEQFF. CDR3 bases: TGTGCCAGCAGTTTATCGGCGGGAGGGCCTCTCTCCTACAATGAGCAGTTCTTC.

This CDR3 is CASQGVGLAGYTF. The CDR3 DNA reads TGCGCCAGTCAAGGGGTAGGATTAGCTGGCTACACCTTC. The V and J genes are TRBV4-1 and TRBJ1-2; D may be TRBD1 (5 bases). Germline V gene lookup returns CDR1 MGHRA and CDR2 YSYEKL. The CDR3 is 13 residues long. V lost 9 bases, J lost 7 bases, and 18 bases lay in between.

The rearrangement links TRBV20-1 to TRBJ2-5, with no clear D. Germline CDR1 and CDR2: DFQATT and SNEGSKA (reference sequence). V lost 0 bases and J 1 base, leaving 9 bases between the germline ends. CDR3 length: 14 amino acids. The CDR3 sequence is CSARDIGAQETQYF. CDR3 nucleotides: TGCAGTGCTAGAGATATAGGCGCCCAAGAGACCCAGTACTTC.